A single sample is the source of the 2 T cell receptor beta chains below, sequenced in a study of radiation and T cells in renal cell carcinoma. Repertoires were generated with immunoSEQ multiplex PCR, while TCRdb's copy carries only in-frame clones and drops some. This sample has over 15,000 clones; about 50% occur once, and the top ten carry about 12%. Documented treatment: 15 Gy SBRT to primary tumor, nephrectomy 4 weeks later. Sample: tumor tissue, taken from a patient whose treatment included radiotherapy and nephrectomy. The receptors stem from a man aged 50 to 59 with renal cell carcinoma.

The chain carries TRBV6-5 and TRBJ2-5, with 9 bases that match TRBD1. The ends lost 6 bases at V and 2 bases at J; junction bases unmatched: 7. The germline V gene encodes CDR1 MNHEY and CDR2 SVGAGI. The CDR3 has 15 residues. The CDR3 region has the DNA TGTGCCAGCAGACGTGGACAGGGGAAACAAGAGACCCAGTACTTC. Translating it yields CASRRGQGKQETQYF.

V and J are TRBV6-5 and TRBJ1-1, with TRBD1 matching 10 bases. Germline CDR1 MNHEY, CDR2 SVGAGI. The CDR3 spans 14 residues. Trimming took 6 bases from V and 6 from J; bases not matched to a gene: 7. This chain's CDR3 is CASSLAGQGAEAFF. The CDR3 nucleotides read TGTGCCAGCAGCCTTGCTGGACAGGGGGCTGAAGCTTTCTTT.